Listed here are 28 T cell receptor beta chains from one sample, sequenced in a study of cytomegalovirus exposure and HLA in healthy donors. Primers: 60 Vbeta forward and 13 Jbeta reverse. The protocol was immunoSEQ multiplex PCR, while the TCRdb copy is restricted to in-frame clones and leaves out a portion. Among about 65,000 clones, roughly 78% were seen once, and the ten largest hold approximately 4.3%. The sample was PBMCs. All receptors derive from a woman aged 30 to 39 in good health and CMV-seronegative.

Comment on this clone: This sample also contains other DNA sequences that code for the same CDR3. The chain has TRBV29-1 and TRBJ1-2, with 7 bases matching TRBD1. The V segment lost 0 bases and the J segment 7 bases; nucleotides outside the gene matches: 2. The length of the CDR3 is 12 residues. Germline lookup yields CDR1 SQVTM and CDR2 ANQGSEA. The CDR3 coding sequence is TGCAGCGTTGAAGATAGGGGGCTTGGCTACACCTTC. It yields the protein CSVEDRGLGYTF.

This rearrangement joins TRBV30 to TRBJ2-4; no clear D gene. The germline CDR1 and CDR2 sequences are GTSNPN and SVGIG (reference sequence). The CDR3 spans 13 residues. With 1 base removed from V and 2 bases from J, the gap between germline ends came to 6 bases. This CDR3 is CAWSGASKNIQYF. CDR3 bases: TGTGCCTGGAGTGGGGCGTCCAAAAACATTCAGTACTTC.

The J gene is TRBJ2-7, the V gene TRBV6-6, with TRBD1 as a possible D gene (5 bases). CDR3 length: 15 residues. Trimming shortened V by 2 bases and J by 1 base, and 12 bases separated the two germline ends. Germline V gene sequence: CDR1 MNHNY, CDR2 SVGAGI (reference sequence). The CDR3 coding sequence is TGTGCCAGCAGTTACCTAGAGACAGCTTCCTACGAGCAGTACTTC. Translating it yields CASSYLETASYEQYF.

CDR3 nucleotide sequence: TGTGCCAGCAGCTTACCCCCCTTGCGACAGGTCGGAAACACCATATATTTT. This gives the protein CASSLPPLRQVGNTIYF. This chain joins TRBV7-9 and TRBJ1-3, with a tentative D call TRBD1 (6 bases). CDR3 length: 17 residues. V was shortened by 2 bases and J by 4 bases, with 18 bases between the two germline ends. The V gene's germline CDR1 is SEHNR and CDR2 FQNEAQ (reference sequence).

The CDR3 loop is CAWSVQAIDTF. The CDR3 DNA reads as TGTGCCTGGAGTGTACAGGCCATTGACACCTTC. The chain combines TRBV30 with TRBJ1-2; the D gene is possibly TRBD1 (5 bases). CDR1 is GTSNPN, CDR2 SVGIG, per germline (reference sequence). This CDR3 comprises 11 residues. Trimming pared 0 bases from V and 12 bases from J, leaving 11 bases between.

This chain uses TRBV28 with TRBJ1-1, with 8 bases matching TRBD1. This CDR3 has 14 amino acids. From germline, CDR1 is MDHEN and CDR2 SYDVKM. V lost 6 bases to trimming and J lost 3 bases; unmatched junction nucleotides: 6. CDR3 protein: CASSSGQVDTEAFF. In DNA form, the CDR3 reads TGTGCCAGCAGCTCGGGACAGGTGGACACTGAAGCTTTCTTT.

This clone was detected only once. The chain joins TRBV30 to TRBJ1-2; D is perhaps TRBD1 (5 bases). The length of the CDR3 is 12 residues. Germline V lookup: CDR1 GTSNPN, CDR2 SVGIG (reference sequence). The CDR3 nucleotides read TGTGGGGGCGGACGATCTAACTATGGCTACACCTTC. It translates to CGGGRSNYGYTF.

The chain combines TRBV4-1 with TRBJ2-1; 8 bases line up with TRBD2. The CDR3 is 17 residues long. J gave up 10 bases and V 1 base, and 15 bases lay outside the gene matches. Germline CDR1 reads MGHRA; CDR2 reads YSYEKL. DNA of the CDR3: TGCGCCAGCAGCCAAGCTCCGCTTCATGGTAGCGGGGAAGAGCAGTTCTTC. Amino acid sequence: CASSQAPLHGSGEEQFF.

The CDR3 sequence: CATRGTPNTEAFF. CDR3 nucleotides: TGTGCCACCCGGGGTACCCCGAACACTGAAGCTTTCTTT. This sequence joins TRBV10-3 and TRBJ1-1; D gene ambiguous. This CDR3 comprises 13 residues. The V end lost 10 bases, the J end lost 1 base, and 13 bases lay between the germline ends. The germline V gene encodes CDR1 ENHRY and CDR2 SYGVKD.

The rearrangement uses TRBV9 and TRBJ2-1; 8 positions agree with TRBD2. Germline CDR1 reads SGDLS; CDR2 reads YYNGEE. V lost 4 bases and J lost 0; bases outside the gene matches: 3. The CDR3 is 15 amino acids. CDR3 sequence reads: CASSNSGDSYNEQFF. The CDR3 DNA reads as TGTGCCAGCAGCAATAGCGGGGACTCCTACAATGAGCAGTTCTTC.

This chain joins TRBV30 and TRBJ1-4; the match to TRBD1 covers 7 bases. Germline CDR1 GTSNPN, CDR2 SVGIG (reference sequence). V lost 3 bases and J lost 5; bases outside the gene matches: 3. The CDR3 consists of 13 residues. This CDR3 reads CAWREQGNEKLFF. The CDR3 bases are TGTGCCTGGAGGGAACAGGGGAATGAAAAACTGTTTTTT.

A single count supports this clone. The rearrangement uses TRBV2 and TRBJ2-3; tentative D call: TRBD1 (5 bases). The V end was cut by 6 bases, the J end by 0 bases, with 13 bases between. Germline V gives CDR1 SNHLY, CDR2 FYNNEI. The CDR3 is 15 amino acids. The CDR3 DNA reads TGTGCCAGCAGGGACACTCCCTCTAGCACAGATACGCAGTATTTT. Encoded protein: CASRDTPSSTDTQYF.

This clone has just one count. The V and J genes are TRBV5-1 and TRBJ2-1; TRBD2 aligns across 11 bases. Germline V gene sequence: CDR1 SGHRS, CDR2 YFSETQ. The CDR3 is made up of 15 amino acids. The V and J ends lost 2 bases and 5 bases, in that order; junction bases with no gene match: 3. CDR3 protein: CASSLLAGADNEQFF. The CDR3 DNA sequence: TGCGCCAGCAGCTTACTAGCGGGGGCCGACAATGAGCAGTTCTTC.

CDR3 residues: CAWGRTSGYNEQFF. The CDR3 coding sequence is TGTGCCTGGGGCCGGACTAGCGGGTACAATGAGCAGTTCTTC. The chain has TRBV30 and TRBJ2-1; 11 bases map to TRBD2. Trimming at V came to 5 bases and at J to 4 bases, leaving 4 bases not matched to a gene. The germline gives CDR1 GTSNPN, CDR2 SVGIG (reference sequence). The CDR3 is 14 residues long.

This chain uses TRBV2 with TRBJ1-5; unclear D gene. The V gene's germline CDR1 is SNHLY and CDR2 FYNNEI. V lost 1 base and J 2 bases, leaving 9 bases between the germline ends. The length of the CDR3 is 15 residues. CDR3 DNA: TGTGCCAGCAGTGAAGATCTGCAGGGCAATCAGCCCCAGCATTTT. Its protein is CASSEDLQGNQPQHF.

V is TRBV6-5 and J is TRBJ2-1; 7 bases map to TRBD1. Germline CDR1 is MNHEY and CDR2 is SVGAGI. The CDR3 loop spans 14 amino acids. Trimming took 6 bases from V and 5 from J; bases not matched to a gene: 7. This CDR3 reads CASRRQGGHNEQFF. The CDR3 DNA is TGTGCCAGCAGGCGACAGGGTGGACACAATGAGCAGTTCTTC.

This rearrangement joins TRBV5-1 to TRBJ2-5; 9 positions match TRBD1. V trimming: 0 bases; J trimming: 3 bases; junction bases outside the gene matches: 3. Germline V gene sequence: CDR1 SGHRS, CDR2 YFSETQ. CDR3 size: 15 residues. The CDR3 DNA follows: TGCGCCAGCAGCTTGGGGACAGGGGCGGAAGAGACCCAGTACTTC. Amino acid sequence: CASSLGTGAEETQYF.

The CDR3 DNA reads as TGTGCCAGCAGCCCCGTCCTGACTAGCGGGTCGTACAATGAGCAGTTCTTC. Translating it yields CASSPVLTSGSYNEQFF. The chain has TRBV7-2 and TRBJ2-1, with 10 bases lining up with TRBD2. There are 17 residues in the CDR3. V gave up 5 bases and J gave up 4 bases; unmatched junction bases: 11. Germline CDR1 is SGHTA and CDR2 is FQGNSA.

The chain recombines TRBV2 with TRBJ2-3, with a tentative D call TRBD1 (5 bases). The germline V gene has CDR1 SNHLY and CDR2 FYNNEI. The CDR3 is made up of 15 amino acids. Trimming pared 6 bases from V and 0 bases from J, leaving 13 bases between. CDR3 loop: CASRATAQSTDTQYF. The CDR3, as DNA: TGTGCCAGCAGGGCGACAGCCCAAAGCACAGATACGCAGTATTTT.

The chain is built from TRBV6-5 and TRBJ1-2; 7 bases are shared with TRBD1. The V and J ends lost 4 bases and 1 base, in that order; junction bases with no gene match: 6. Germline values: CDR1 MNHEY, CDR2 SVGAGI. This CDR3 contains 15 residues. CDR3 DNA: TGTGCCAGCAGTTCGACAGGGACTTTTAACTATGGCTACACCTTC. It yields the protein CASSSTGTFNYGYTF.

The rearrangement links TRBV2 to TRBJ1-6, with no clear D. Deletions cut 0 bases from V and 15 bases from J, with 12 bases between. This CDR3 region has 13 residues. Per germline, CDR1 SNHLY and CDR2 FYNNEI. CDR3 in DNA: TGTGCCAGCAGTGAAGCGGCTCGTACCGTCCTCCACTTT. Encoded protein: CASSEAARTVLHF. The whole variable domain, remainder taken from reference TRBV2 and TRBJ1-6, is EPEVTQTPSHQVTQMGQEVILRCVPISNHLYFYWYRQILGQKVEFLVSFYNNEISEKSEIFDDQFSVERPDGSNFTLKIRSTKLEDSAMYFCASSEAARTVLHFGNGTRLTVT.

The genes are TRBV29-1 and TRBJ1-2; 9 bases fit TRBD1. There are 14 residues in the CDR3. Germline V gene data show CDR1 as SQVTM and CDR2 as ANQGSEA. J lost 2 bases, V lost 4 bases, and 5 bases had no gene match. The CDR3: CSVATGGKNYGYTF. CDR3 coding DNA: TGCAGCGTTGCAACAGGGGGCAAGAACTATGGCTACACCTTC.

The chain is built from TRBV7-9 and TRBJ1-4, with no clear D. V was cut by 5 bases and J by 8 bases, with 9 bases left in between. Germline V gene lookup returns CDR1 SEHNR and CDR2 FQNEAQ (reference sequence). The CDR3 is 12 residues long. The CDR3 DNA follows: TGTGCCAGCAGCCAGACTGGGGAAAAACTGTTTTTT. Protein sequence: CASSQTGEKLFF. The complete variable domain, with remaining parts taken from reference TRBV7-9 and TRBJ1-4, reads DTGVSQNPRHKITKRGQNVTFRCDPISEHNRLYWYRQTLGQGPEFLTYFQNEAQLEKSRLLSDRFSAERPKGSFSTLEIQRTEQGDSAMYLCASSQTGEKLFFGSGTQLSVL.

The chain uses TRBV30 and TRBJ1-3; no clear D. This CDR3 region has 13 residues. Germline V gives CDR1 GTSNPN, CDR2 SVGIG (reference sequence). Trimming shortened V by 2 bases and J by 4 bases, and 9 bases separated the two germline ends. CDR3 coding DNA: TGTGCCTGGAGTCTGAATACAGGAAACACCATATATTTT. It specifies CAWSLNTGNTIYF.

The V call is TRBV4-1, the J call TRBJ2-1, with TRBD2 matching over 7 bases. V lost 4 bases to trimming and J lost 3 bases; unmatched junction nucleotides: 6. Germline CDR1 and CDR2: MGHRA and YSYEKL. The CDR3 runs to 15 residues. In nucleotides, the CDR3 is TGCGCCAGCAGCCTCCTAGCGGACCTCTACAATGAGCAGTTCTTC. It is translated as CASSLLADLYNEQFF.

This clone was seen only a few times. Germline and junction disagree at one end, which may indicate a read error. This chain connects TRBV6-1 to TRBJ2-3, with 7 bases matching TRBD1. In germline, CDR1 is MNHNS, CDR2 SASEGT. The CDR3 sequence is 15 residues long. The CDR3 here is CASSEWRQGRERPVF. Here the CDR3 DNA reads TGTGCCAGCAGTGAATGGAGACAGGGAAGGGAAAGGCCGGTTTTT.

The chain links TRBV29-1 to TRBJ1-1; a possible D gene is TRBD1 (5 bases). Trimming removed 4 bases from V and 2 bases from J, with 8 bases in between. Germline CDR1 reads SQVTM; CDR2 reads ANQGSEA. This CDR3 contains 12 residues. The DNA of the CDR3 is TGCAGCGTTGTCGACAGAAACACTGAAGCTTTCTTT. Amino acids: CSVVDRNTEAFF.

The CDR3 loop reads CAWSRGQGDTEAFF. DNA of the CDR3: TGTGCCTGGAGTAGAGGACAGGGAGACACTGAAGCTTTCTTT. The rearrangement joins TRBV30 to TRBJ1-1; 8 bases are a match to TRBD1. V lost 2 bases to trimming and J lost 3 bases; unmatched junction nucleotides: 5. The CDR3 totals 14 residues. Germline CDR1 and CDR2: GTSNPN and SVGIG (reference sequence).